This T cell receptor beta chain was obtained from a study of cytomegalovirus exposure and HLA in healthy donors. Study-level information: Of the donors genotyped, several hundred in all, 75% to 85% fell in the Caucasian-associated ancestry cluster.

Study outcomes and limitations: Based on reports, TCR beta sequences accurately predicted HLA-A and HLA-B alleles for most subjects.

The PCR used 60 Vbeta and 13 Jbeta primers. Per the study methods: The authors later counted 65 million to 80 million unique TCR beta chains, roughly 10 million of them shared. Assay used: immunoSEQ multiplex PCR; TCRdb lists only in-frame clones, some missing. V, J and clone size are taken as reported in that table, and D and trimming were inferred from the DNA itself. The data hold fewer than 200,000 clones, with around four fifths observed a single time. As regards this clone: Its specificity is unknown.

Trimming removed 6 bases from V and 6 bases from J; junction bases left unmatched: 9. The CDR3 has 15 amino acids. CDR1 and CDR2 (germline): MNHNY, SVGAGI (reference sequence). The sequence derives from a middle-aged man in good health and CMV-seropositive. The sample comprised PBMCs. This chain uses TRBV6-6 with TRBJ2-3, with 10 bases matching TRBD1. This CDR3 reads CASRETGGRSDTQYF. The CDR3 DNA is TGTGCCAGCAGGGAGACAGGGGGCCGATCGGATACGCAGTATTTT.